Following are 10 T cell receptor beta chains from one sample sequenced in a study of shared clonotypes between healthy human individuals (dated by TCRdb to 2020 to 2021). Library generation was performed with the immunoSEQ multiplex PCR assay. The table comes from immuneACCESS by way of TCRdb, which keeps in-frame sequences with V and J called. Part of the clones is missing from these tables; in studies checked, under half for an unresolved V gene and the rest for unknown reasons. This sample gives around 2.3 million clones in total; more than 90% of them show up just once. The top ten clonotypes cover approximately 0.13% of the sample. The sequencing sample was made of naive CD4+ T cells sorted from blood. The cell subset or site label on this specimen signifies: CD45RA+ positively selected. The receptors come from a man in his late teens or twenties in good health.

The J gene is TRBJ2-7, the V gene TRBV15; D perhaps matches TRBD2 (5 bases). Germline V gives CDR1 LNHNV, CDR2 YYDKDF (reference sequence). CDR3 size: 15 residues. V dropped 5 bases and J dropped 2 bases, with 16 bases sitting between them. CDR3 sequence (DNA): TGTGCCACCAGCGCCGGCGCGGGTCCAGCCTACGAGCAGTACTTC. Translated: CATSAGAGPAYEQYF.

The chain has TRBV14 and TRBJ1-4; TRBD1 aligns across 9 bases. The CDR3 is made up of 16 amino acids. In germline, CDR1 is SGHDN, CDR2 FVKESK. V was clipped by 4 bases and J by 7 bases; unmatched bases: 10. CDR3 sequence (DNA): TGTGCCAGCAGCCCGACTCGGACAGGGGCTACTGAAAAACTGTTTTTT. This sequence encodes CASSPTRTGATEKLFF.

The chain carries TRBV25-1 and TRBJ2-3; D call uncertain. V was shortened by 4 bases and J by 1 base, with 12 bases between the two germline ends. The CDR3 contains 15 residues. Germline V gene data show CDR1 as MGHDK and CDR2 as SYGVNS. The CDR3 sequence is CASSAYSPGTDTQYF. The CDR3 DNA reads as TGTGCCAGCAGTGCCTATTCCCCCGGCACAGATACGCAGTATTTT.

This CDR3 reads CASGSSYEQYF. CDR3 coding DNA: TGTGCCAGCGGGAGCTCCTACGAGCAGTACTTC. The chain is built from TRBV27 and TRBJ2-7, with TRBD2 as a possible D gene (5 bases). With 8 bases removed from V and 0 bases from J, the gap between germline ends came to 5 bases. This CDR3 is 11 amino acids long. The germline CDR1 and CDR2 sequences are MNHEY and SMNVEV (reference sequence).

The CDR3 DNA sequence: TGTGCCAGCAGCCTAGCCCTCTCCCAGGGTGAAGCTTTCTTT. It codes for CASSLALSQGEAFF. J is TRBJ1-1 and V is TRBV14, with a possible D match to TRBD1 (5 bases). In germline, CDR1 is SGHDN, CDR2 FVKESK. This CDR3 comprises 14 residues. V lost 4 bases and J lost 7, with 16 bases in between.

The rearrangement links TRBV5-1 to TRBJ2-2; 9 bases map to TRBD2. This CDR3 spans 16 amino acids. Unmatched junction bases numbered 6, after V lost 0 bases and J lost 6 bases. CDR1 is SGHRS, CDR2 YFSETQ, per germline. Here the CDR3 DNA reads TGCGCCAGCAGCTTGGATGGACTAGCGTGGGCCGGGGAGCTGTTTTTT. Its translation is CASSLDGLAWAGELFF.

The chain is built from TRBV2 and TRBJ1-1; TRBD1 agrees at 8 bases. V was pared by 7 bases and J by 6 bases, with 7 bases of the junction left unmatched. Germline V lookup: CDR1 SNHLY, CDR2 FYNNEI. The CDR3 is made up of 13 amino acids. This CDR3 is CASNPQGASEAFF. The DNA for the CDR3 is TGTGCCAGCAATCCGCAGGGGGCCTCTGAAGCTTTCTTT.

The V gene is TRBV5-1, the J gene TRBJ2-2, with D maybe TRBD2 (5 bases). Germline-derived CDR1 and CDR2 are SGHRS and YFSETQ. V lost 4 bases and J lost 4, with 11 bases in between. The CDR3 loop spans 14 amino acids. The CDR3 nucleotides are TGCGCCAGCAGCATGGGAGCGCTCACCGGGGAGCTGTTTTTT. Translating it yields CASSMGALTGELFF.

The rearrangement uses TRBV18 and TRBJ2-3; D is perhaps TRBD1 or TRBD2 (5 bases each). CDR1 and CDR2 (germline): KGHSH, LQKENI. The V and J ends lost 5 bases and 8 bases respectively, with 14 bases between them. CDR3 size: 13 residues. The CDR3 DNA sequence: TGTGCCAGCTCATCGGGACCTCCAAGTACGCAGTATTTT. This encodes CASSSGPPSTQYF.

For the CDR3, the DNA is TGTGCCAGCTCCACTCTAGCGGGGACCACCGGGGAGCTGTTTTTT. Its protein is CASSTLAGTTGELFF. V usage is TRBV6-5 and J usage is TRBJ2-2; TRBD2 matches at 9 bases. Unmatched junction bases numbered 8, after V lost 8 bases and J lost 4 bases. The CDR3 totals 15 residues. The germline gives CDR1 MNHEY, CDR2 SVGAGI.